These 4 T cell receptor beta chains were sequenced from one sample in a study of blood T cell repertoires in COVID-19. Only in-frame clones appear in the TCRdb table, and some are missing; sequencing was by immunoSEQ multiplex PCR. The repertoire includes about 72,000 clones, over 85% of them detected once, and about 9% sits in the top ten. The sequenced sample consisted of peripheral blood. The receptors stem from a human donor in a cohort sampled during active COVID-19.

The V call is TRBV7-6, the J call TRBJ2-3; D gene ambiguous. CDR3 length equals 17 residues. The V and J ends lost 0 bases and 0 bases respectively, with 13 bases between them. The germline V gene has CDR1 SGHVS and CDR2 FNYEAQ. CDR3 sequence reads: CASSLASFRSSTDTQYF. The DNA of the CDR3 is TGTGCCAGCAGCTTAGCGAGTTTCAGGTCGAGCACAGATACGCAGTATTTT.

V gene TRBV19 combines with J gene TRBJ2-7, with a tentative D call TRBD2 (6 bases). Germline loops: CDR1 LNHDA, CDR2 SQIVND (reference sequence). Trimming stripped 5 bases from V and 2 bases from J, with 10 bases between. The CDR3 loop spans 13 amino acids. CDR3 loop: CASSFRETYEQYF. The CDR3 DNA sequence: TGTGCCAGTAGTTTCCGGGAGACCTACGAGCAGTACTTC.

The chain links TRBV24-1 to TRBJ2-7; tentative D call: TRBD1 (5 bases). The V end was cut by 5 bases, the J end by 0 bases, with 13 bases between. The CDR3 loop spans 15 amino acids. The germline CDR1 and CDR2 sequences are KGHDR and SFDVKD. The CDR3 region has the DNA TGTGCCACCAGTGGGGGCGGTCTCAGCTCCTACGAGCAGTACTTC. This sequence encodes CATSGGGLSSYEQYF.

The chain uses TRBV11-3 and TRBJ2-2; 11 bases map to TRBD1. There are 15 residues in the CDR3. V gave up 5 bases and J gave up 4 bases; unmatched junction bases: 3. Germline V CDR1 and CDR2: SGHNT, YENEEA. CDR3 region: CASSQDRGRTGELFF. The CDR3 bases are TGTGCCAGCAGCCAGGACAGGGGGCGCACCGGGGAGCTGTTTTTT.